The entry below gives a single TCR beta chain sequence along with its context. Its recognized antigen is unknown. Base qualities are not at hand, and no much larger clone is one base apart. These data are taken from a study of cytomegalovirus exposure and HLA in healthy donors (dated 2017 in TCRdb). Turning to the overall study: An earlier analysis of about 530 of the donors reported 276 Gb of sequence data and around 100 million unique TCR beta sequences obtained from roughly 170 million T cells. HLA typing covered class I and class II loci at four-digit resolution. To study patterns of TCR occurrence, a later analysis re-analyzed previously published TCR beta repertoires from 550 to 800 donors and added high-resolution HLA genotyping. The study aimed to test whether signatures of past pathogen exposure could be identified by cataloging public T cell receptors. On average, approximately 250,000 unique TCR beta nucleotide sequences were sequenced per donor among 300 to 500 genotyped donors of the cohort, with 15% to 20% of those sequences being non-productive. Because of strong linkage in the cohort, four to six DR-DQ haplotypes were treated as single units for association and clustering. High-throughput TCR immunosequencing, statistical association of individual TCRs with disease status, and machine learning were combined to predict cytomegalovirus infection status. A later genetic analysis took genome-wide SNP genotypes for about 60% of the roughly 670 donors and used that subset as a discovery cohort. The number of typed donors differed by locus: roughly 629-630 for A, B, C, DRB1 and DQB1; 522 for DQA1; over 600 for DPA1; and around 450 for DPB1. The study used immunosequencing to profile the T cell repertoires of 666 subjects and linked those repertoires to cytomegalovirus serostatus. Of the roughly 390 genotyped donors, more than 75% were placed in the genetic ancestry cluster associated with self-reported Caucasian donors. In addition to the first cohort of 500 to 850 subjects, a separate validation cohort of approximately 130 different subjects was used. In the later analysis, no new phenotypic data were used to find candidate immune exposures; instead, reliance was placed on TCR beta sequences and their occurrence across donors. An earlier analysis of 587 of the donors applied high-throughput TCR beta sequencing to assess whether each TCR beta V gene segment acted as functional or pseudogenic. About 300 gigabases of sequencing data and tens of millions of unique TCR sequences were included in an early release covering 550 to 800 HLA-typed donors. Alongside the repertoire data, information on donor age, sex, ethnicity and CMV serostatus was compiled. Every repertoire in the discovery cohort had been generated on one and the same sequencing platform.

The library was generated by the immunoSEQ multiplex PCR assay. The multiplex PCR relied on a mix of 60 forward primers for TCR Vbeta segments and 13 reverse primers for TCR Jbeta segments. A multiplex PCR assay on genomic DNA amplified the CDR3 region of rearranged TCR beta genes. Amplified TCR beta libraries were sequenced as 87-base-pair reads on the Illumina HiSeq System. The authors' pipeline ran thus. A later analysis counted tens of millions of unique TCR beta chains across the 550 to 700 repertoires, and around 12 million of these chains were shared by at least two donors. A nearest-neighbor algorithm error-corrected the raw reads and collapsed the reads into unique sequences, merging closely related sequences to remove PCR and sequencing errors. Alignment of CDR3 sequences to IMGT reference sequences was used to assign V, D and J gene segments. For a sequence to be retained, a match of at least six nucleotides to both a V gene segment and a J gene segment was required. Rearrangements were classified as productive when the CDR3 lacked stop codons and remained in frame with V and J, and all other rearrangements were classified as non-productive. CDR3 was defined by IMGT convention, running from the second conserved V-encoded cysteine to the conserved J-encoded phenylalanine. The earlier analysis of about 610 of the donors excluded sequences that lacked an unambiguous match to a single V gene segment. In an earlier analysis of 587 of the donors, a V segment was called functional when productive rearrangements were above 56.7%, and segregating when the standard deviation between donors exceeded 5%. A statistical classification framework was developed to diagnose cytomegalovirus status using the catalog of TCR beta chain sequences. A later analysis assigned V and J genes by comparing TCR nucleotide sequences with IMGT/GENE-DB human TR gene sequences. Using the TCRdist pipeline, a later analysis assigned CDR3 sequences along with most-parsimonious VDJ recombination scenarios. A later analysis defined each TCR beta chain by its CDR3 amino acid sequence plus V-gene family, and excluded reads lacking a unique V-gene family. In a later analysis, fewer than 650 highly shared, low-generation-probability nucleotide sequences were removed to address suspected cross-contamination and a sequencing artifact. For each public chain, a later analysis derived a clonal expansion index from normalized ranks of inferred template counts within each repertoire. A later analysis computed generation probabilities with a VDJ recombination model fitted to out-of-frame rearrangements, and checked the results against IGoR. In a later analysis, TCR-TCR, TCR-HLA and TCR-CMV co-occurrence was scored with hypergeometric tests, and a repertoire-size bias correction was applied to TCR pairs. False discovery rates were estimated in a later analysis by permuting HLA or CMV assignments 20 times. In a later analysis, co-occurring TCRs were grouped with DBSCAN, and TCRdist sequence similarity was added when clustering was performed within HLA-allele-positive subsets. Co-occurrence clustering excluded repertoires with fewer than 30,000 or more than 120,000 public chains, plus five with anomalous nucleotide sharing. TCRdb's version of the immuneACCESS table is confined to in-frame rearrangements and falls short of the full clone set. An unresolved V gene accounts for under half of the shortfall where checked; the remainder is of unknown origin. V and J calls and clone size come straight from that table; D and trimming were deduced from the DNA. The sample table shows tens of thousands of clones, and 70% to 80% are seen once. The top ten constitute roughly 3.3% of the sample.

In total, 630 or so healthy bone marrow donors made up the cohort. At the time of sampling, every cohort member was nominally healthy, though immune exposures that went unrecorded were likely present. The donor was CMV seropositive and belonged to the group of 250 to 300 seropositive cohort members. A peripheral blood sample was provided by each donor, and peripheral blood mononuclear cells were used for TCR beta sequencing. Genomic DNA extraction from the blood cell samples was performed with the Qiagen DNeasy Blood Extraction Kit. The CDR3, cysteine through phenylalanine, is 13 amino acids long. Solely the CDR3 DNA is kept, with 39 bases framed from the first base. CDR1 SGHDN and CDR2 FVKESK were looked up in the germline V gene. V sheds 0 bases and J sheds 5 bases, leaving 7 bases between their ends. The paper's findings and limits, for the study overall: Compared with the 666-donor mean, donors in an Asian-associated ancestry cluster had fewer N-insertions in productive TCRs, according to a later genetic analysis. A later genetic analysis associated a missense DCLRE1C variant with V-gene and J-gene trimming of TCR beta chains, and an independent cohort replicated the association. For the cohort, immune exposure information was limited to CMV serostatus. In a later analysis, the rate of TCR association differed among HLA loci, with DRB1 alleles having the most associated TCRs and HLA-C alleles having the fewest. Because HLA typing was unavailable for some donors at each locus, only the typed subset was used in association tests. A cluster of highly shared sequence variants was judged likely to be a technical artifact of the sequencing pipeline. According to the authors, the approach could potentially be generalized to other disease states and immunological phenotypes. Linkage disequilibrium might explain the correlated functional status among segregating V segments, but an unknown experimental factor could not be ruled out. In a later analysis, HLA-associated TCR beta chains showed more clonal expansion and lower generation probabilities than non-associated chains that were equally common. Across donors, most TCR sequences were observed very rarely, whereas some public TCRs were present in many individuals. A further reported finding was that TCR beta sequences accurately predicted the HLA-A and HLA-B alleles for most subjects in the first cohort. Several of the top co-occurrence clusters appeared to be linked to parvovirus B19, influenza, CMV and Epstein-Barr virus, according to a later analysis. At a false discovery rate of 0.05, a later analysis linked approximately 18,000 TCR beta sequences to specific HLA alleles. According to a later analysis, most CMV-associated TCR beta chains appeared to be HLA-restricted, and the HLA associations seemed to be driven largely by CMV exposure. The classifier was reported to diagnose cytomegalovirus status with high specificity and sensitivity in both the original and validation cohorts. In the study, some 180 TCR beta chains were listed as associated with cytomegalovirus. Because counts were too low, some 17 rarely observed V segments, including chromosome 9 orphons, were left out of the earlier analysis of 500 to 650 of the donors. Assigning TCR associations to individual alleles was difficult when HLA alleles, especially DR and DQ, strongly co-occurred. Some IMGT-functional V segments, including TRBV6-2 and TRBV6-3, could not be told apart with the 87-base-pair reads, so those segments were excluded. In this cohort, only TCR beta chains were sequenced, and detectable features were limited by the absence of alpha or paired-chain data. In an earlier analysis of several hundred of the donors, most TCR beta V segments were observed in productive rearrangements about 87% or about 30% of the time, broadly matching IMGT annotations. Sequencing depth was assumed to be roughly uniform across donors in the presence/absence analyses, though that assumption may not hold. A few of the identified cytomegalovirus-associated TCR beta chains were confirmed in vitro to be specific for cytomegalovirus antigens.

The chain couples TRBV14 to TRBJ1-1; the D segment could be TRBD1, given 5 matching bases. Source material: PBMCs. The receptor was derived from a woman in her forties in good health and CMV-seropositive. For the CDR3, the sequence is CASSQDRTTEAFF. The nucleotide sequence reads as follows: TGTGCCAGCAGCCAAGATCGGACAACTGAAGCTTTCTTT.